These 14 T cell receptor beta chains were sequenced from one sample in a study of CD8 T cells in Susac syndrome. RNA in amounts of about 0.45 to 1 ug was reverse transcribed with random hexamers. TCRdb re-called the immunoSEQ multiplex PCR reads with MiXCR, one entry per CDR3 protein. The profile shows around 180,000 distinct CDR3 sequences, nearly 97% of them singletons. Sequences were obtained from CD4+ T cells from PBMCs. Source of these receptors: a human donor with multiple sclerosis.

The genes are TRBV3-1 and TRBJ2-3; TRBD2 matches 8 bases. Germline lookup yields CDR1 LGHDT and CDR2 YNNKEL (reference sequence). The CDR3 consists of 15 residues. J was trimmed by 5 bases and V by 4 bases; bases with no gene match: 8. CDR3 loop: CASSPTSASRDTQYF. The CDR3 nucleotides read TGTGCCAGCAGCCCGACTAGCGCTTCAAGAGATACGCAGTATTTT.

The CDR3 DNA reads as TGTGCCAGCAGTTGGGGACTAGCGGGGGCCGCGGTCTCCTACGAGCAGTACTTC. Its translation is CASSWGLAGAAVSYEQYF. The V call is TRBV6-2 or TRBV6-3, the J call TRBJ2-7; the match to TRBD2 covers 14 bases. J was trimmed by 0 bases and V by 4 bases; bases with no gene match: 8. The V gene's germline CDR1 is MNHEY and CDR2 SVGEGT. The CDR3 covers 18 residues.

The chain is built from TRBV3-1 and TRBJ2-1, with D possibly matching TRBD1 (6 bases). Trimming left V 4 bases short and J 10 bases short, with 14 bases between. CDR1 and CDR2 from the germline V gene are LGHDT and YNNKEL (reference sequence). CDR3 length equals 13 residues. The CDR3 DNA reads TGTGCCAGCAGCCTCCCCACAGGGAAAGAGCAGTTCTTC. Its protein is CASSLPTGKEQFF.

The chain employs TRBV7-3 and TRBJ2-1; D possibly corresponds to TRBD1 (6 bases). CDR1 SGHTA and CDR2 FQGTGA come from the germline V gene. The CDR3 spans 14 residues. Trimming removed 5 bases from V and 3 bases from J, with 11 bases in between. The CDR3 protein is CASSRGQSYNEQFF. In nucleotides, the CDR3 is TGTGCCAGCAGCCGAGGACAGAGCTACAATGAGCAGTTCTTC.

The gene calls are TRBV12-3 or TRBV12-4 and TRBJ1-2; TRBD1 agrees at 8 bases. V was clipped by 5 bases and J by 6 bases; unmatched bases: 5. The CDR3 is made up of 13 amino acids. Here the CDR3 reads CASSPDRAHGYTF. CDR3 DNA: TGTGCCAGCAGTCCGGACAGGGCTCATGGCTACACCTTC.

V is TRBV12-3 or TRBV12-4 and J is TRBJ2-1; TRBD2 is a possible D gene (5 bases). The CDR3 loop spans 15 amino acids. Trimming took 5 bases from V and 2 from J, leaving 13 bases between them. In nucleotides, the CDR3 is TGTGCCAGCAGTCCGGGGTTGAGGACCTACAATGAGCAGTTCTTC. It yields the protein CASSPGLRTYNEQFF.

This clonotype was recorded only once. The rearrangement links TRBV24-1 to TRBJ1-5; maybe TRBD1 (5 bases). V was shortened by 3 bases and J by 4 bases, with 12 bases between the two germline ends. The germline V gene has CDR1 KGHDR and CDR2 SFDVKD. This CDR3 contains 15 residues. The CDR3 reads CATSDRSGGNQPQHF. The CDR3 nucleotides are TGTGCCACCAGTGATAGGTCCGGGGGGAATCAGCCCCAGCATTTT.

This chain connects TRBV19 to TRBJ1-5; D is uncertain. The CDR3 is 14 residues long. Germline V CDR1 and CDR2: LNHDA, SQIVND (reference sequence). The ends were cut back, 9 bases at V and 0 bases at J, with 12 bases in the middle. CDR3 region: CASRGWNSNQPQHF. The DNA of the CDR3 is TGTGCCAGCCGCGGGTGGAATAGCAATCAGCCCCAGCATTTT. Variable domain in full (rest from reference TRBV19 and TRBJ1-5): DGGITQSPKYLFRKEGQNVTLSCEQNLNHDAMYWYRQDPGQGLRLIYYSQIVNDFQKGDIAEGYSVSREKKESFPLTVTSAQKNPTAFYLCASRGWNSNQPQHFGDGTRLSIL.

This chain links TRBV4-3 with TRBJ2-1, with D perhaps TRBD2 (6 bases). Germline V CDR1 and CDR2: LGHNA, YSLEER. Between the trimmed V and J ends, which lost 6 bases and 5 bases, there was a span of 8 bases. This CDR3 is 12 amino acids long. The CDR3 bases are TGCGCCAGCAGTCGGGGGAACAATGAGCAGTTCTTC. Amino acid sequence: CASSRGNNEQFF.

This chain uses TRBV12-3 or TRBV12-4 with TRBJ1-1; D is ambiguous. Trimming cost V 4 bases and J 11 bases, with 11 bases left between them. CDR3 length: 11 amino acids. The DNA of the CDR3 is TGTGCCAGCAGTTCCACGGGGTACGCTTTCTTT. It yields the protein CASSSTGYAFF.

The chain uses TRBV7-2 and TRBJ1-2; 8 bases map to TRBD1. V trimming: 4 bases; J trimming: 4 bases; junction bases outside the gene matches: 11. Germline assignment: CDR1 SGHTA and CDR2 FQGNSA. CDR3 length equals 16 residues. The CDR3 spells CASSSGTGQSTYGYTF. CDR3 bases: TGTGCCAGCAGCTCCGGGACAGGCCAGTCCACCTATGGCTACACCTTC.

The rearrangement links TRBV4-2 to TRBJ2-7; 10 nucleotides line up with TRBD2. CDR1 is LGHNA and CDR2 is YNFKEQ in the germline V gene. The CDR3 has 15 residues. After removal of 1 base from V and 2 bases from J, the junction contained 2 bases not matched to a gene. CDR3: CASSQAGTSAYEQYF. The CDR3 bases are TGTGCCAGCAGCCAAGCCGGGACTAGCGCCTACGAGCAGTACTTC.

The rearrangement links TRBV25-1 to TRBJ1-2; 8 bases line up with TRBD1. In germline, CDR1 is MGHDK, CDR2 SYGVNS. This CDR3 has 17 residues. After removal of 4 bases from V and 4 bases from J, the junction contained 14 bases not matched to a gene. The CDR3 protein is CASSGSGTGTSVYGYTF. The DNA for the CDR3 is TGTGCCAGCAGTGGATCCGGGACAGGAACTTCCGTCTATGGCTACACCTTC.

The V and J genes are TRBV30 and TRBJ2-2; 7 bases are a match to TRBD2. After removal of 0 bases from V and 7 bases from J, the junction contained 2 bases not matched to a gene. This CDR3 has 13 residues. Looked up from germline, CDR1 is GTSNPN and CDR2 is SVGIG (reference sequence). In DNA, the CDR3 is TGTGCCTGGAGTGTAGGGAGGGTCGGGGAGCTGTTTTTT. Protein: CAWSVGRVGELFF.